The subject of this entry is one T cell receptor beta chain. It lacks a known antigen. No quality values exist for individual bases; no much larger clone is one base distant. This entry comes from a study of T cells in Graves' hyperthyroidism and ophthalmopathy (dated by TCRdb to the late 2010s). Turning to the overall study: To identify TCR V-J signatures that set the groups apart, the researchers used a discovery cohort of approximately 98 patients, made up of under 50 with Graves' ophthalmopathy and 57 with stable Graves' hyperthyroidism. Whether ophthalmopathy could be predicted prospectively was tested in an independent validation cohort made up of under 20 hyperthyroidism patients plus 17 patients who later progressed to ophthalmopathy. The 100 or so discovery patients were divided at random into training and test sets in a 7:3 ratio. Thyroid tissue and blood T-cell repertoires from over 5 Graves' hyperthyroidism patients were also compared in the study. Following sampling, methimazole starting at 30 mg daily was given to hyperthyroidism patients, and high-dose intravenous methylprednisolone was given to ophthalmopathy patients. The paper describes TCR Vbeta CDR3 sequencing of about 140 peripheral blood samples, made up of 40 to 45 ophthalmopathy patients, 70 to 75 hyperthyroidism patients and about 17 progressor patients.

Patients with uncontrolled infections, other autoimmune diseases, pregnancy or lactation were excluded. Diagnoses relied on clinical symptoms, serum thyroxine and TRAb, thyroid ultrasound and orbital computed tomography. Trizol reagent was used to extract total RNA, and RNA quality was then checked on an Agilent 2100 Bioanalyzer. The TCR beta CDR3 regions were amplified from the RNA transcripts. A first-round RT-PCR of the TCR CDR3 used the HTBI primer set with the Qiagen OneStep RT-PCR kit. Libraries were constructed in a second round of multiplex PCR, after which size selection and purification were performed. The libraries were sequenced on an Illumina HiSeq2000 using paired-end 100 bp reads. The authors' analysis ran thus. Raw data were processed with SOAPnuke, discarding reads with adapters, uncalled bases, mean Phred below 15, or no exact constant-primer or identifier match. COPE v1.2.5 was used to merge high-quality paired reads, and clonotypes were defined as unique nucleotide sequences. MiTCR v1.1 was used to align the clonotypes against IMGT TRBV, TRBD and TRBJ reference segments. Analysis was restricted to V-J combinations with a frequency above 0.0001, which covered roughly 99% of repertoires. The TCS score was defined as F50 (clonal expansion) divided by E x V (chaos), with BLOSUM62-based TCRdist calculated between CDR3 peptides within each V-J. Welch's t-statistics and random forest reduced 514 V-J features to 13, which were used in a naive Bayes classifier (R e1071). The similarity between thyroid and blood repertoires was quantified using the Morisita-Horn index. TCRdb applied fastp at Q25 and MiXCR to the public reads, then kept only in-frame beta chains. For every CDR3 protein sequence, its rows merge into one entry that carries the most common genes and DNA. TCRdb's processing, not the authors', yielded these V and J calls. The sample yields roughly 570,000 distinct CDR3 sequences; approximately 44% were counted once. In total, the top ten clones hold around 19% of the sample.

What the study reported, not specific to this receptor: In cross-validation, a model built on a 13 V-J signature told ophthalmopathy apart from stable hyperthyroidism with over 85% sensitivity and approximately 81% specificity, and in testing the same model reached 80%/75%. Sample size was not statistically predetermined, and investigators were not blinded to group allocation. Most expanded thyroid clonotypes (frequency above 0.001) were also detected in blood, a finding suggesting that blood repertoires may reflect thyroid immune responses. In validation, the model predicted progression to ophthalmopathy a median of about 6.8 months before onset, with roughly 70% sensitivity and 72.22% specificity.

The germline V gene (reference sequence) supplies CDR1 MNHNY and CDR2 SVGAGI. The CDR3 holds 12 amino acids from the cysteine to the phenylalanine. Only the CDR3 portion is preserved as DNA: 36 bases, with reading frame beginning at the first base. V is pared back by 6 bases and J by 5 bases, with 8 bases lying between the germline termini. The sequencing input was peripheral blood or thyroid tissue (not recorded which). The sequence derives from an adult woman with Graves' disease, either hyperthyroidism or ophthalmopathy (not recorded which). This chain is built from TRBV6-6 and TRBJ1-5; a tentative D match to TRBD1 spans 5 bases. The DNA is TGTGCCAGCAGGGGGGGGGATCAGCCCCAGCATTTT. This translates into CASRGGDQPQHF.